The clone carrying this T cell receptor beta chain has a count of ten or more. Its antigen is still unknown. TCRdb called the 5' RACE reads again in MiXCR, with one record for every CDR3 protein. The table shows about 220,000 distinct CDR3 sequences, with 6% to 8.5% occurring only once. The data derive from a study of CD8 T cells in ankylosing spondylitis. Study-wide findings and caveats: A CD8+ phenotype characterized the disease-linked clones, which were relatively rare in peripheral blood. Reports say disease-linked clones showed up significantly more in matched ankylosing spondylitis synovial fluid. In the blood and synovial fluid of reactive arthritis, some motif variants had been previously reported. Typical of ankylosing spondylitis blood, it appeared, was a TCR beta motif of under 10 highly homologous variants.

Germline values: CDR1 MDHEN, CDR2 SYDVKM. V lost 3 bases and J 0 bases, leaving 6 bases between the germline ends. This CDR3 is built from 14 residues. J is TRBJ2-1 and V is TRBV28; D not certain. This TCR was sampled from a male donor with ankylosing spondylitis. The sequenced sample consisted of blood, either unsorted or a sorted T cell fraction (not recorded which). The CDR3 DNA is TGTGCCAGCAGTTTGAGCGTCTCCTACAATGAGCAGTTCTTC. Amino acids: CASSLSVSYNEQFF. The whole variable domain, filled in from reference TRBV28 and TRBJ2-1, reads DVKVTQSSRYLVKRTGEKVFLECVQDMDHENMFWYRQDPGLGLRLIYFSYDVKMKEKGDIPEGYSVSREKKERFSLILESASTNQTSMYLCASSLSVSYNEQFFGPGTRLTVL.